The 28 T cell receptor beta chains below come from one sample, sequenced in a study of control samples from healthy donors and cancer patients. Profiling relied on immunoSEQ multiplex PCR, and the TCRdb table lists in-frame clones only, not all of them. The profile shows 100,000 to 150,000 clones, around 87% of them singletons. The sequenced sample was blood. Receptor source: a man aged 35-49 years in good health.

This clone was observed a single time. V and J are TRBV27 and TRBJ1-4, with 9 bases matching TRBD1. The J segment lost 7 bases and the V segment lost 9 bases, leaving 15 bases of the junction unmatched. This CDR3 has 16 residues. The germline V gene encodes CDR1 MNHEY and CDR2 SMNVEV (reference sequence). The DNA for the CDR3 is TGTGCCAGTGGAAGGAACAGGGGGCAGCTGGTTGAAAAACTGTTTTTT. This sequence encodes CASGRNRGQLVEKLFF.

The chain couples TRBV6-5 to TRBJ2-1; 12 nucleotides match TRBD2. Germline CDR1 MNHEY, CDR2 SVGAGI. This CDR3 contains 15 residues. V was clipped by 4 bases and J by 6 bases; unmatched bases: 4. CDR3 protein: CASSFLAGGSNEQFF. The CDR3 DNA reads TGTGCCAGCAGTTTTCTAGCGGGGGGGTCCAATGAGCAGTTCTTC.

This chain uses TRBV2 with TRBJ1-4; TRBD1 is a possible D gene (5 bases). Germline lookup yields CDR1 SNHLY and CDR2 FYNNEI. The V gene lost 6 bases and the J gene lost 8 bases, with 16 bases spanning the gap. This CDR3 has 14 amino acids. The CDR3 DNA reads TGTGCCAGCAGCTCCGGGGCAGTAGGGGAAAAACTGTTTTTT. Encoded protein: CASSSGAVGEKLFF.

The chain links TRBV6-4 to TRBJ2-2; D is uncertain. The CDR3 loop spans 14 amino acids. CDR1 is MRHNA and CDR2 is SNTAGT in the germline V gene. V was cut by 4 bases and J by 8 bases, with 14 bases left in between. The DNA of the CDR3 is TGTGCCAGCAGTGCAAGTCTCCCGAGAGGGGAGCTGTTTTTT. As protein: CASSASLPRGELFF.

The chain's CDR3 is CASRDGNTGELFF. The CDR3 DNA reads TGTGCCAGCAGGGATGGGAACACCGGGGAGCTGTTTTTT. The rearrangement links TRBV6-5 to TRBJ2-2; D ambiguous. The CDR3 totals 13 residues. Germline values: CDR1 MNHEY, CDR2 SVGAGI. Trimming pared 6 bases from V and 1 base from J, leaving 6 bases between.

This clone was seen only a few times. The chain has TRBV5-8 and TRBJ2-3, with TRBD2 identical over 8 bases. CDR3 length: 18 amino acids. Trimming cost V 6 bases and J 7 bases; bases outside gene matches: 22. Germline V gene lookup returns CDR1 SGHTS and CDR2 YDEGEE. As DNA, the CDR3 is TGTGCCAGCACCTCTGGATGGGACATCGGGAGGGAAACAAATACGCAGTATTTT. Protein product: CASTSGWDIGRETNTQYF. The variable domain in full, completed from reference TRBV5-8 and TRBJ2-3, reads EAGVTQSPTHLIKTRGQQATLRCSPISGHTSVYWYQQALGLGLQFLLWYDEGEERNRGNFPPRFSGRQFPNYSSELNVNALELEDSALYLCASTSGWDIGRETNTQYFGPGTRLTVL.

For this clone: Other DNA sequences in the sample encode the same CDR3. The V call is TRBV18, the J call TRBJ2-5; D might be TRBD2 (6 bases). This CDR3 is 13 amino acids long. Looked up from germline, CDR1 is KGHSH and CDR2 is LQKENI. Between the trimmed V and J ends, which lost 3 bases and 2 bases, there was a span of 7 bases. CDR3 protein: CASSPGLQETQYF. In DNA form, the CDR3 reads TGTGCCAGCTCACCGGGACTGCAAGAGACCCAGTACTTC.

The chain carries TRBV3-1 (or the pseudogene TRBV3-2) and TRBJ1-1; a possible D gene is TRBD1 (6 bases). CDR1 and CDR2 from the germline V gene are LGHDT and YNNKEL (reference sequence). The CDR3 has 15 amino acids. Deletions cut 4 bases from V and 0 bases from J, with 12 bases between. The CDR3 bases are TGTGCCAGCAGCCCCCGACAGGAGGTGAACACTGAAGCTTTCTTT. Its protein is CASSPRQEVNTEAFF.

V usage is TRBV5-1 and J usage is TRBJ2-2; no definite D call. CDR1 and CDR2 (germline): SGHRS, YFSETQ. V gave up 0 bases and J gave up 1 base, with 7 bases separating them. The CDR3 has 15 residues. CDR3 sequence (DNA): TGCGCCAGCAGCTTGGTACCCGAGAACACCGGGGAGCTGTTTTTT. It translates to CASSLVPENTGELFF. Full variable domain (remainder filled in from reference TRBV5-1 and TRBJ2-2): KAGVTQTPRYLIKTRGQQVTLSCSPISGHRSVSWYQQTPGQGLQFLFEYFSETQRNKGNFPGRFSGRQFSNSRSEMNVSTLELGDSALYLCASSLVPENTGELFFGEGSRLTVL.

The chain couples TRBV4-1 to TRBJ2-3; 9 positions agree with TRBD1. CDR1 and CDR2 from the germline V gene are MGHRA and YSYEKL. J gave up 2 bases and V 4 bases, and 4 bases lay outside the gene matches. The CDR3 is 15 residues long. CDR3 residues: CASSPGTGLTDTQYF. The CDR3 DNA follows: TGCGCCAGCAGCCCTGGGACAGGGCTCACAGATACGCAGTATTTT.

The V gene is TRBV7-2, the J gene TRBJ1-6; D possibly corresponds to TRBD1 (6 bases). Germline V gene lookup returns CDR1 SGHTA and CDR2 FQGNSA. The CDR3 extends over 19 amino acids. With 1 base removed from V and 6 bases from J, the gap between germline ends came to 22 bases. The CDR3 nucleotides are TGTGCCAGCAGCTTAGTACAGGGACCTTACCCGTCGATTAATTCACCCCTCCACTTT. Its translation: CASSLVQGPYPSINSPLHF.

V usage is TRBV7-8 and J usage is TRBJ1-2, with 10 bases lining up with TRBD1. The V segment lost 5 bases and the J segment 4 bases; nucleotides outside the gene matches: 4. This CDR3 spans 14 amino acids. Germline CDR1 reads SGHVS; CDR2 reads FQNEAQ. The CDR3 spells CASSPRTGGYGYTF. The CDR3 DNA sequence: TGTGCCAGCAGCCCCAGGACAGGGGGCTATGGCTACACCTTC.

The CDR3 DNA reads TGCGCCAGCATCGACGGTACCTACGAGCAGTACTTC. Encoded protein: CASIDGTYEQYF. The chain couples TRBV10-2 to TRBJ2-7, with no clear D. With 7 bases removed from V and 2 bases from J, the gap between germline ends came to 9 bases. CDR1 WSHSY and CDR2 SAAADI come from the germline V gene. The CDR3 has 12 amino acids.

The chain's CDR3 is CASSLEEGIQYF. For the CDR3, the DNA is TGTGCCAGCAGCTTGGAGGAAGGCATTCAGTACTTC. The rearrangement uses TRBV5-8 and TRBJ2-4, with no clear D. From germline, CDR1 is SGHTS and CDR2 YDEGEE. V was trimmed by 0 bases and J by 9 bases, leaving 7 bases between them. This CDR3 has 12 residues.

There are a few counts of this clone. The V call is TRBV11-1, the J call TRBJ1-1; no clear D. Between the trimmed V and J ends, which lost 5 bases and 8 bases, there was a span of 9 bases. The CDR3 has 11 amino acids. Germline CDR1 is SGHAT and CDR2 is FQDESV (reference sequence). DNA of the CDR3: TGTGCCAGCAGCCTTACCCAAGAAGCTTTCTTT. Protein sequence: CASSLTQEAFF.

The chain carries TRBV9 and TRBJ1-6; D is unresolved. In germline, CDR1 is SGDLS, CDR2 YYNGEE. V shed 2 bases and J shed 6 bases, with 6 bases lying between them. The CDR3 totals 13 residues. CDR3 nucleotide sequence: TGTGCCAGCAGCGTGGGCACTAATTCACCCCTCCACTTT. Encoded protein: CASSVGTNSPLHF.

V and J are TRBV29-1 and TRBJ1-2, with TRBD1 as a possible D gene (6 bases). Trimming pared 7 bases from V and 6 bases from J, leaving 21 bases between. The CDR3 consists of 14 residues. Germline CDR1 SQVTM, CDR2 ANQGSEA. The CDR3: CSAWAGGPLDGYTF. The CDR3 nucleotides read TGCAGCGCGTGGGCCGGGGGGCCTCTCGATGGCTACACCTTC.

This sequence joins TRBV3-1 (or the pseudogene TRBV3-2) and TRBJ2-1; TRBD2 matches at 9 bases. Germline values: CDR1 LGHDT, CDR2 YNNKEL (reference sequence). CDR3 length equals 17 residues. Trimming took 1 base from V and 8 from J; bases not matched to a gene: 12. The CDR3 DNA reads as TGTGCCAGCAGCCAAGCGCCTAGCGGGGTCGGCGTCGATGAGCAGTTCTTC. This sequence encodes CASSQAPSGVGVDEQFF.

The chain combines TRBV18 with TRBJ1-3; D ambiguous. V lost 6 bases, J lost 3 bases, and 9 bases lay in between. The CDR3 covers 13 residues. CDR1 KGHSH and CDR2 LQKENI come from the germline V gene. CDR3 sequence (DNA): TGTGCCAGCTCCGACGGACTTGGAAACACCATATATTTT. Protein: CASSDGLGNTIYF.

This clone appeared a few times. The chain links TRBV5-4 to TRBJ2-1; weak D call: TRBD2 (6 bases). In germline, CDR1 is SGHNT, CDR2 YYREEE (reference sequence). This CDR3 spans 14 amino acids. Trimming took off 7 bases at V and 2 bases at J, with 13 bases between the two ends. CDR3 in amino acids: CASGGTGTYNEQFF. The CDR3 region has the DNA TGTGCCAGCGGGGGGACGGGTACCTACAATGAGCAGTTCTTC. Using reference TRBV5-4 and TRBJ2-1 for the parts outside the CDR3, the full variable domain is ETGVTQSPTHLIKTRGQQVTLRCSSQSGHNTVSWYQQALGQGPQFIFQYYREEENGRGNFPPRFSGLQFPNYSSELNVNALELDDSALYLCASGGTGTYNEQFFGPGTRLTVL.

CDR3 bases: TGCGCCAGCAGCCAAGTATGGAACACTGAAGCTTTCTTT. This sequence encodes CASSQVWNTEAFF. This sequence joins TRBV4-1 and TRBJ1-1; no clear D. The CDR3 consists of 13 residues. Deletions cut 1 base from V and 1 base from J, with 4 bases between. CDR1 is MGHRA, CDR2 YSYEKL, per germline.

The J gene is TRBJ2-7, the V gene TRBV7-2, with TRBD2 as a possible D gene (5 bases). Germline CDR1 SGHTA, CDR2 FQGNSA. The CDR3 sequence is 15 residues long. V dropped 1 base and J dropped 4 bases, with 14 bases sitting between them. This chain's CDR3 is CASSLDVARLYEQYF. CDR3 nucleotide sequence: TGTGCCAGCAGCTTAGACGTAGCGAGGCTTTACGAGCAGTACTTC.

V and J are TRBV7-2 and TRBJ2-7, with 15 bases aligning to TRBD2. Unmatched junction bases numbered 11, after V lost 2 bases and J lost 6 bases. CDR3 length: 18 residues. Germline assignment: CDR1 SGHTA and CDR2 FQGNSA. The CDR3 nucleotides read TGTGCCAGCAGCTTACCTGGGACTAGCGGGGGGATTCAAGTCGAGCAGTACTTC. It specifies CASSLPGTSGGIQVEQYF.

The CDR3 is CASSSGGGFPNQPQHF. CDR3 sequence (DNA): TGTGCCAGCTCCTCGGGGGGGGGCTTTCCCAATCAGCCCCAGCATTTT. This rearrangement joins TRBV18 to TRBJ1-5; tentative D call: TRBD1 (6 bases). Germline V gene sequence: CDR1 KGHSH, CDR2 LQKENI. The CDR3 spans 16 residues. The ends were cut back, 6 bases at V and 3 bases at J, with 18 bases in the middle.

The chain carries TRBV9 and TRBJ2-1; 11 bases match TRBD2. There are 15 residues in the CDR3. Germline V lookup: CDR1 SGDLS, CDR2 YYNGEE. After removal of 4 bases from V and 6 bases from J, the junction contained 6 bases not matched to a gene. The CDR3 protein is CASSFSGGATNEQFF. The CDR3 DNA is TGTGCCAGCAGCTTTAGCGGGGGGGCCACCAATGAGCAGTTCTTC.

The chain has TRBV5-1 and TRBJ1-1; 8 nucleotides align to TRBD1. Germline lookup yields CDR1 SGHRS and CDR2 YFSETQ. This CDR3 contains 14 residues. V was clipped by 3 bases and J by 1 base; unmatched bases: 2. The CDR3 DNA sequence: TGCGCCAGCAGCTCCGGGACAGGGAACACTGAAGCTTTCTTT. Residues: CASSSGTGNTEAFF. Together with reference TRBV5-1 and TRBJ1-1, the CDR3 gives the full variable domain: KAGVTQTPRYLIKTRGQQVTLSCSPISGHRSVSWYQQTPGQGLQFLFEYFSETQRNKGNFPGRFSGRQFSNSRSEMNVSTLELGDSALYLCASSSGTGNTEAFFGQGTRLTVV.

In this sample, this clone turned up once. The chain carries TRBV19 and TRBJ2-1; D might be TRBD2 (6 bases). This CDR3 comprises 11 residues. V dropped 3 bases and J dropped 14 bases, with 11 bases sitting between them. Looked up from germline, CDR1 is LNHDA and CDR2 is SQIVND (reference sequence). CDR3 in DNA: TGTGCCAGTAGTATGGAGGGTATGGAGTTCTTC. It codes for CASSMEGMEFF.

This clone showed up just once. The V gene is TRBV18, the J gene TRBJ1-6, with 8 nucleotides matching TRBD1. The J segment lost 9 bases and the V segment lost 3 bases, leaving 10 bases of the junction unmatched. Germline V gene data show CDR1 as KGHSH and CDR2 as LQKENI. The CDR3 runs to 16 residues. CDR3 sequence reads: CASSPSATGGTSPLHF. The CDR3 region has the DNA TGTGCCAGCTCACCGTCGGCCACAGGGGGAACTTCACCCCTCCACTTT.